The 15 T cell receptor beta chains given below trace back to one sample, sequenced in a study of shared clonotypes between healthy human individuals. Using immunoSEQ multiplex PCR, the repertoire was profiled, and TCRdb retains in-frame clones only, with some absent. Of roughly 2,500,000 clones listed, 80% to 95% are singletons. The specimen sequenced was naive CD4+ T cells from PBMCs. Documented subset: CD45RA+ positively selected. Receptors were obtained from a man between 18 and 29 years old in good health. Some clones in this sample may be carry-over from other donors' samples.

This chain links TRBV6-6 with TRBJ2-1; D uncertain. V gave up 6 bases and J gave up 0 bases, with 12 bases separating them. Germline lookup yields CDR1 MNHNY and CDR2 SVGAGI (reference sequence). CDR3 length: 15 amino acids. This CDR3 reads CASSPDFSSYNEQFF. CDR3 DNA sequence: TGTGCCAGCAGCCCTGACTTCAGCTCCTACAATGAGCAGTTCTTC.

The chain recombines TRBV6-1 with TRBJ1-4, with no clear D. CDR1 is MNHNS, CDR2 SASEGT, per germline. The germline V and J ends were trimmed by 1 base and 5 bases, with 14 bases remaining between them. This CDR3 contains 16 residues. CDR3 DNA: TGTGCCAGCAGTGAAGGGGCAACTACGACGAATGAAAAACTGTTTTTT. Amino acid sequence: CASSEGATTTNEKLFF.

This sequence joins TRBV4-3 and TRBJ1-2; 8 bases line up with TRBD1. V gave up 1 base and J gave up 4 bases; unmatched junction bases: 5. This CDR3 spans 15 amino acids. Germline CDR1 LGHNA, CDR2 YSLEER. CDR3 DNA sequence: TGCGCCAGCAGCCAAGTTCTTCAGGGGGCCTATGGCTACACCTTC. Translated: CASSQVLQGAYGYTF.

The chain carries TRBV5-1 and TRBJ2-7; 9 bases agree with TRBD2. The CDR3 covers 16 residues. CDR1 is SGHRS and CDR2 is YFSETQ in the germline V gene. Losses at the gene ends were 6 bases for V and 0 bases for J; bases not matched to a gene: 10. Written as DNA, the CDR3 is TGCGCCAGCAACCTAGGGGCTAGCGGGGACTCCTACGAGCAGTACTTC. Protein: CASNLGASGDSYEQYF. Combining the CDR3 with reference TRBV5-1 and TRBJ2-7 gives the whole variable domain KAGVTQTPRYLIKTRGQQVTLSCSPISGHRSVSWYQQTPGQGLQFLFEYFSETQRNKGNFPGRFSGRQFSNSRSEMNVSTLELGDSALYLCASNLGASGDSYEQYFGPGTRLTVT.

V and J are TRBV19 and TRBJ1-5, with TRBD1 as a possible D gene (5 bases). Trimming removed 6 bases from V and 0 bases from J, with 15 bases in between. Germline CDR1 reads LNHDA; CDR2 reads SQIVND (reference sequence). The CDR3 has 16 amino acids. The chain's CDR3 is CASREPRASSNQPQHF. The DNA of the CDR3 is TGTGCCAGTAGAGAGCCCAGGGCAAGTAGCAATCAGCCCCAGCATTTT.

As for this clone: Other DNA sequences in this specimen translate into the identical CDR3. The rearrangement joins TRBV29-1 to TRBJ2-7; D perhaps matches TRBD1 (5 bases). V was shortened by 4 bases and J by 2 bases, with 9 bases between the two germline ends. Germline V lookup: CDR1 SQVTM, CDR2 ANQGSEA. The CDR3 runs 12 residues. CDR3 nucleotide sequence: TGCAGCGTTGGTAGGGGCACCTACGAGCAGTACTTC. It yields the protein CSVGRGTYEQYF.

This chain joins TRBV11-2 and TRBJ1-2; no clear D gene. CDR1 and CDR2 from the germline V gene are SGHAT and FQNNGV. The ends were cut back, 4 bases at V and 8 bases at J, with 14 bases in the middle. The CDR3 loop spans 13 amino acids. The CDR3 loop reads CASSSVGRGGYTF. The CDR3 region has the DNA TGTGCCAGCAGCTCCGTAGGGCGAGGCGGCTACACCTTC.

The genes are TRBV6-6 and TRBJ2-7, with a possible D match to TRBD2 (6 bases). The CDR3 is made up of 14 amino acids. V was pared by 2 bases and J by 2 bases, with 10 bases between. Germline V gives CDR1 MNHNY, CDR2 SVGAGI (reference sequence). The DNA of the CDR3 is TGTGCCAGCAGTTACAGCGGGCTTACCTACGAGCAGTACTTC. Its protein is CASSYSGLTYEQYF.

This clone was counted once. In nucleotides, the CDR3 is TGTGCCAGCAGCTTAGGAGGGGGCAGCTCCTACGAGCAGTACTTC. The encoded protein is CASSLGGGSSYEQYF. V is TRBV7-6 and J is TRBJ2-7; 7 bases map to TRBD1. Unmatched junction bases numbered 3, after V lost 1 base and J lost 0 bases. The CDR3 extends over 15 amino acids. CDR1 SGHVS and CDR2 FNYEAQ come from the germline V gene.

The gene calls are TRBV18 and TRBJ2-1, with D possibly matching TRBD2 (6 bases). CDR1 KGHSH and CDR2 LQKENI come from the germline V gene. CDR3 length: 15 residues. V lost 3 bases, J lost 5 bases, and 14 bases lay in between. The DNA of the CDR3 is TGTGCCAGCTCACCGGCGCAGGGACTCAACAATGAGCAGTTCTTC. It translates to CASSPAQGLNNEQFF.

The rearrangement links TRBV2 to TRBJ2-2; TRBD1 is a possible D gene (6 bases). Germline CDR1 reads SNHLY; CDR2 reads FYNNEI. This CDR3 comprises 14 residues. Trimming took off 8 bases at V and 4 bases at J, with 14 bases between the two ends. CDR3 in DNA: TGTGCCAGCTCCGGACAGCCGGGCACCGGGGAGCTGTTTTTT. The encoded protein is CASSGQPGTGELFF.

Concerning this clone itself: Other nucleotide sequences in the sample specify the same CDR3. The rearrangement links TRBV18 to TRBJ2-7; 11 positions agree with TRBD2. Per the germline V gene, CDR1 is KGHSH and CDR2 is LQKENI. The CDR3 sequence is 15 residues long. Losses at the gene ends were 3 bases for V and 2 bases for J; bases not matched to a gene: 3. The chain's CDR3 is CASSPRLAGPYEQYF. CDR3 DNA: TGTGCCAGCTCACCGAGACTAGCGGGACCCTACGAGCAGTACTTC. The full variable domain, completed using reference TRBV18 and TRBJ2-7, is NAGVMQNPRHLVRRRGQEARLRCSPMKGHSHVYWYRQLPEEGLKFMVYLQKENIIDESGMPKERFSAEFPKEGPSILRIQQVVRGDSAAYFCASSPRLAGPYEQYFGPGTRLTVT.

This sequence joins TRBV5-1 and TRBJ2-1, with 9 nucleotides matching TRBD2. V lost 3 bases and J lost 0; bases outside the gene matches: 7. The germline CDR1 and CDR2 sequences are SGHRS and YFSETQ. The CDR3 runs to 17 residues. CDR3 coding DNA: TGCGCCAGCAGCTCAAAGATTAGCGGGAGCTCCTACAATGAGCAGTTCTTC. Its translation is CASSSKISGSSYNEQFF. Supplemented by reference TRBV5-1 and TRBJ2-1, the full variable domain reads KAGVTQTPRYLIKTRGQQVTLSCSPISGHRSVSWYQQTPGQGLQFLFEYFSETQRNKGNFPGRFSGRQFSNSRSEMNVSTLELGDSALYLCASSSKISGSSYNEQFFGPGTRLTVL.

This rearrangement joins TRBV6-4 to TRBJ2-3; TRBD1 or TRBD2 may be the D gene (5 bases each). Germline assignment: CDR1 MRHNA and CDR2 SNTAGT. Trimming removed 2 bases at V and 1 base at J, with 13 bases between. CDR3 length equals 16 residues. The CDR3 is CASSDAGAVGTDTQYF. CDR3 bases: TGTGCCAGCAGTGACGCCGGGGCCGTTGGCACAGATACGCAGTATTTT.

V and J are TRBV4-1 and TRBJ1-2; possibly TRBD1 for D (5 bases). The CDR3 covers 16 residues. The ends were cut back, 4 bases at V and 2 bases at J, with 17 bases in the middle. CDR1 and CDR2 (germline): MGHRA, YSYEKL. This CDR3 reads CASSLGRGGTNYGYTF. The CDR3, as DNA: TGCGCCAGCAGCCTTGGGCGCGGCGGGACGAACTATGGCTACACCTTC.